Listed here is a single T cell receptor (beta chain). J lost 6 bases, V lost 0 bases, and 7 bases had no gene match. CDR1 is SGHAT, CDR2 FQNNGV, per germline. This CDR3 is 17 amino acids long. The sample belongs to a study of blood T cell repertoires in COVID-19. The table came from immunoSEQ multiplex PCR; TCRdb's copy has only in-frame clones and leaves some out. This table holds more than 250,000 clones, about nine tenths found once. This rearrangement joins TRBV11-2 to TRBJ2-2; TRBD2 matches 10 bases. Sequenced input: peripheral blood. The clonotype comes from a man over 45 with active or convalescent COVID-19. The CDR3 DNA reads TGTGCCAGCAGCTTAGAGCCCGCCGGACTAGCGGCCGGGGAGCTGTTTTTT. It encodes CASSLEPAGLAAGELFF. The full variable domain, rest sourced from reference TRBV11-2 and TRBJ2-2, is EAGVAQSPRYKIIEKRQSVAFWCNPISGHATLYWYQQILGQGPKLLIQFQNNGVVDDSQLPKDRFSAERLKGVDSTLKIQPAKLEDSAVYLCASSLEPAGLAAGELFFGEGSRLTVL.